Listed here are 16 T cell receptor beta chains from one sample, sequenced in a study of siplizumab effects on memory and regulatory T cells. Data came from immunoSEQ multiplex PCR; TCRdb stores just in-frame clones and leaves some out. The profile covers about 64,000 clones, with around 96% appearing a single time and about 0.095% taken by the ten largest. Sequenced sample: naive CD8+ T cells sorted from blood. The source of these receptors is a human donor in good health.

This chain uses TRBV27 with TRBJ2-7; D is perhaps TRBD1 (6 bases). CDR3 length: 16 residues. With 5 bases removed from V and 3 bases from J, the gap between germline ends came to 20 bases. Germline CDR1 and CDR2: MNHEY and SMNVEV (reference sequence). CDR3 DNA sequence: TGTGCCAGCAGTACCCTTCAGGGACATGGGATCTACGAGCAGTACTTC. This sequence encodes CASSTLQGHGIYEQYF.

This chain's CDR3 is CASSQGSSHYEQYF. The DNA of the CDR3 is TGTGCCAGCAGCCAGGGTTCGAGTCACTACGAGCAGTACTTC. The V gene is TRBV5-6, the J gene TRBJ2-7; TRBD1 might be the D (5 bases). This CDR3 is built from 14 residues. The germline gives CDR1 SGHDT, CDR2 YYEEEE. The germline V and J ends were trimmed by 4 bases and 3 bases, with 14 bases remaining between them. Filled out from reference TRBV5-6 and TRBJ2-7, the complete variable domain reads DAGVTQSPTHLIKTRGQQVTLRCSPKSGHDTVSWYQQALGQGPQFIFQYYEEEERQRGNFPDRFSGHQFPNYSSELNVNALLLGDSALYLCASSQGSSHYEQYFGPGTRLTVT.

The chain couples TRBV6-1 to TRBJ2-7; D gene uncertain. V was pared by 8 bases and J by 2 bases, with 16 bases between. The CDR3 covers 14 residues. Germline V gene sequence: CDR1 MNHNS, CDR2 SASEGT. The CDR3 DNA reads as TGTGCCAGCTTACTTCCGGACGGCCCCTACGAGCAGTACTTC. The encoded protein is CASLLPDGPYEQYF.

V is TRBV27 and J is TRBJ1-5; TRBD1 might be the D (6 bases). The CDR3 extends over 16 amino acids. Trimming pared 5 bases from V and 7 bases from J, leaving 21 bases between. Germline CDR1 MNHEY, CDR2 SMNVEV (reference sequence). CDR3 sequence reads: CASSPPQTGRAQPQHF. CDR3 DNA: TGTGCCAGCAGTCCCCCACAGACAGGTAGAGCCCAGCCCCAGCATTTT.

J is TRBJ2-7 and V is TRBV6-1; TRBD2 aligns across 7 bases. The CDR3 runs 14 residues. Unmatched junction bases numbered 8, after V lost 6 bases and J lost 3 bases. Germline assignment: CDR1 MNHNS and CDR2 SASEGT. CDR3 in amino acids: CASRPTSLNYEQYF. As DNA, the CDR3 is TGTGCCAGCAGGCCGACTAGCCTTAACTACGAGCAGTACTTC.

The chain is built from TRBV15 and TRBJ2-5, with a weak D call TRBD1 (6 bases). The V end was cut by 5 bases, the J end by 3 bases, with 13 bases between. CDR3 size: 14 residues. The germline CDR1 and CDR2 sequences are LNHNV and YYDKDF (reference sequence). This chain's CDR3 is CATSVPSGEETQYF. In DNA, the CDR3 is TGTGCCACCAGCGTACCTTCAGGGGAAGAGACCCAGTACTTC.

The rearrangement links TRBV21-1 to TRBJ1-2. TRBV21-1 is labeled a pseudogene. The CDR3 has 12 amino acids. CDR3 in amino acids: CASINLEYGYTF. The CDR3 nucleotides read TGTGCCAGCATCAATTTGGAGTATGGCTACACCTTC.

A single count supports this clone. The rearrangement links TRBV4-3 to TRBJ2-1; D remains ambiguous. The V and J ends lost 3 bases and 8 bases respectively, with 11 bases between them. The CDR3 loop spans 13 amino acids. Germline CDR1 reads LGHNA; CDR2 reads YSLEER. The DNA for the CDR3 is TGCGCCAGCAGCCATTCCCCGGGTTATGAGCAGTTCTTC. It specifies CASSHSPGYEQFF.

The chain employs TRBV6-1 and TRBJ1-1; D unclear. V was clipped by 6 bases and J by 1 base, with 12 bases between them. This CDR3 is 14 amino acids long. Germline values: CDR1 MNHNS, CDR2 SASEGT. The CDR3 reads CASSQDFGNTEAFF. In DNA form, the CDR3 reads TGTGCCAGCAGCCAGGACTTCGGGAACACTGAAGCTTTCTTT.

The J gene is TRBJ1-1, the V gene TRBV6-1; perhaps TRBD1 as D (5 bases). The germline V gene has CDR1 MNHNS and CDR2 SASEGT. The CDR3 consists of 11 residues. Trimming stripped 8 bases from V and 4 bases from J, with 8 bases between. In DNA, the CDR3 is TGTGCCAGCGGGGGGGGCACTGAAGCTTTCTTT. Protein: CASGGGTEAFF.

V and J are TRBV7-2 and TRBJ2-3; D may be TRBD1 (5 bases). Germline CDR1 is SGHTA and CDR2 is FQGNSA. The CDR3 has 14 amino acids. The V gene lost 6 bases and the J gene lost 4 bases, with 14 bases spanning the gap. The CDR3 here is CASSPTGSPDTQYF. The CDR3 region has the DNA TGTGCCAGCAGTCCCACAGGTAGTCCAGATACGCAGTATTTT.

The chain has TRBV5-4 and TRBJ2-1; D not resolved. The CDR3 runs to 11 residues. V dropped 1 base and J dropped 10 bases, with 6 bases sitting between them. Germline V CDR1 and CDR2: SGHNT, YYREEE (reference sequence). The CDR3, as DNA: TGTGCCAGCAGCTTGTTCCCGGAGCAGTTCTTC. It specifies CASSLFPEQFF.

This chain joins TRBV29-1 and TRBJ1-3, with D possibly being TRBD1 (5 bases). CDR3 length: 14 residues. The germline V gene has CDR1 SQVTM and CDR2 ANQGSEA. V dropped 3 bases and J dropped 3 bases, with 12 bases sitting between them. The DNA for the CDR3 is TGCAGCGTTGACGGGGACGTTGATGGAAACACCATATATTTT. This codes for CSVDGDVDGNTIYF.

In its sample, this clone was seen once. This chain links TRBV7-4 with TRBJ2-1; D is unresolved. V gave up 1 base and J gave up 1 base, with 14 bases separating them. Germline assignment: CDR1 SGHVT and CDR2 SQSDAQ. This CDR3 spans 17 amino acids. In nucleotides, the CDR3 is TGTGCCAGCAGCTTAGACCGACCCATAGTTTCCTACAATGAGCAGTTCTTC. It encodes CASSLDRPIVSYNEQFF. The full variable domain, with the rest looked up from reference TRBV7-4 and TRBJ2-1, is GAGVSQSPRYKVAKRGRDVALRCDSISGHVTLYWYRQTLGQGSEVLTYSQSDAQRDKSGRPSGRFSAERPERSVSTLKIQRTEQGDSAVYLCASSLDRPIVSYNEQFFGPGTRLTVL.

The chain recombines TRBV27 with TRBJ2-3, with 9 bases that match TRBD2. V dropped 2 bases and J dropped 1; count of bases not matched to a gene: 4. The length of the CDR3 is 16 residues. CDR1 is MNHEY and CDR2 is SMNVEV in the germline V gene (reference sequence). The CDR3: CASSLLLAGGTDTQYF. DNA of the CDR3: TGTGCCAGCAGTTTACTACTAGCGGGTGGCACAGATACGCAGTATTTT.

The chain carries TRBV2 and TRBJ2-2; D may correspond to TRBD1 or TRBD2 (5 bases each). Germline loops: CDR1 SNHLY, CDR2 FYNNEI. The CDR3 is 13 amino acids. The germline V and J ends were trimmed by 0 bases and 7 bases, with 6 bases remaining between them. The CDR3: CASSEARGGELFF. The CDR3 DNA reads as TGTGCCAGCAGTGAAGCGAGGGGCGGGGAGCTGTTTTTT. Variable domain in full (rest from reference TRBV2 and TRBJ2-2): EPEVTQTPSHQVTQMGQEVILRCVPISNHLYFYWYRQILGQKVEFLVSFYNNEISEKSEIFDDQFSVERPDGSNFTLKIRSTKLEDSAMYFCASSEARGGELFFGEGSRLTVL.